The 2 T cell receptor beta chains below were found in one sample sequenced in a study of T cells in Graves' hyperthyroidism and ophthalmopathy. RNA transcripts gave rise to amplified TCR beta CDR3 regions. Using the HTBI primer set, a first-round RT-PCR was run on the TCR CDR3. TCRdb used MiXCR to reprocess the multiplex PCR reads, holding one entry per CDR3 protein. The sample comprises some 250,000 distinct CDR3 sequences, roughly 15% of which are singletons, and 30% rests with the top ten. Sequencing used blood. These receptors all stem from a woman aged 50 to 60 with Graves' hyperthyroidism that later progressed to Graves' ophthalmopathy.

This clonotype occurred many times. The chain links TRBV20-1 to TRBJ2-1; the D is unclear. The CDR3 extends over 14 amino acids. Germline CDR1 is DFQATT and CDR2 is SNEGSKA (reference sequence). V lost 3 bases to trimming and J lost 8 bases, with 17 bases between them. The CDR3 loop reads CSARGRISLDEQFF. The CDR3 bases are TGCAGTGCTAGGGGAAGGATCTCATTGGATGAGCAGTTCTTC.

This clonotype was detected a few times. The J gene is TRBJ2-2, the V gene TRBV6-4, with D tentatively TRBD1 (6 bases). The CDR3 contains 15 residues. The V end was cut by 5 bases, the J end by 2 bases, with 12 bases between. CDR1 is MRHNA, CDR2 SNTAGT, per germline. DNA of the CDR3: TGTGCCAGCAGTTACCGGACAGCTAACACCGGGGAGCTGTTTTTT. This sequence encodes CASSYRTANTGELFF.